The T cell receptor beta chain under discussion was sequenced for a study of blood T cell repertoires in COVID-19. V lost 4 bases and J lost 7, with 10 bases in between. This CDR3 region has 12 residues. CDR1 and CDR2 (germline): KGHSH, LQKENI. Libraries were prepared by immunoSEQ multiplex PCR; TCRdb keeps only in-frame clonotypes and omits some of them. The sample yields more than 150,000 clones, approximately 86% seen once. The TCR sequence derives from a man in his forties with active or convalescent COVID-19. Sequencing was carried out using peripheral blood. V is TRBV18 and J is TRBJ1-1; a weak D match, TRBD1 (5 bases). The CDR3 sequence is CASSQSQVEAFF. The CDR3 region has the DNA TGTGCCAGCTCACAGTCACAGGTTGAAGCTTTCTTT. Using reference TRBV18 and TRBJ1-1 for the parts outside the CDR3, the full variable domain is NAGVMQNPRHLVRRRGQEARLRCSPMKGHSHVYWYRQLPEEGLKFMVYLQKENIIDESGMPKERFSAEFPKEGPSILRIQQVVRGDSAAYFCASSQSQVEAFFGQGTRLTVV.